A selection of T cell receptor beta chains follows, all from one sample in a study of cytomegalovirus exposure and HLA in healthy donors. The protocol was immunoSEQ multiplex PCR, while the TCRdb copy is restricted to in-frame clones and leaves out a portion. This table holds about 170,000 clones, under 80% found once. Source material: PBMCs. The receptors stem from a female donor in good health and CMV-seronegative. CDR3s include the opening cysteine and the closing phenylalanine or tryptophan.

15	TRBV19	CASSINRAGNQPQHF
15	TRBV7-9	CASSLGGLALETQYF
14	TRBV18	CASSSTGGKYEQYF
12	TRBV7-2	CASSLRGMAAFF
13	TRBV5-6	CASSRDTDYEQYF
15	TRBV7-8	CASSPNEGTYNEQFF
14	TRBV30	CAWSVGDSGNTIYF
15	TRBV11-2	CASSLWAGSNQPQHF
14	TRBV29-1	CSVGSGRGADTQYF
15	TRBV6-5	CASSLSGTGGYEQYF
14	TRBV10-3	CAISTTGGTYGYTF
20	TRBV14	CASSPRLGLAGGSSYNEQFF
12	TRBV7-2	CASSPTPPPQFF
16	TRBV7-6	CASSSPPGTVFNEQFF
14	TRBV2	CASSLDRVQETQYF
18	TRBV15	CATSRDRKLAGAADTQYF
16	TRBV5-1	CASSLGDIRGEEKLFF
14	TRBV9	CASSAEGGTDTQYF
16	TRBV7-8	CASSLGRGGGGNTIYF
16	TRBV5-1	CASSLGASGRHDTQYF
11	TRBV25-1	CASTGDRVAFF
16	TRBV11-2	CASSPIKGQHQNEQYF
14	TRBV11-2	CASRHVSQRSEQYF
14	TRBV27	CASSPRGPNTEAFF
15	TRBV30	CAWSVGLPTYNEQFF
14	TRBV6-1	CASSEGDTFYEQYF
13	TRBV7-9	CASSFKAVSGAFF
15	TRBV5-1	CASSPGQQNNYGYTF
15	TRBV7-8	CASSTRREGGGIQYF
15	TRBV14	CASSQDGRLAETQYF
15	TRBV11-2	CASSLPGLAGITQYF
15	TRBV19	CASSMDSAGDTEAFF
15	TRBV19	CASRESGGALLGQYF
14	TRBV7-9	CASSLGQRTDTQYF